This T cell receptor (beta chain) was recovered during a study of shared clonotypes between healthy human individuals. Overall study results and limits: Sharing across four donors was highest in naive CD4 (roughly 5%) and lowest in memory CD8 (roughly 0.4%). Memory subsets generally showed smaller estimated richness than naive subsets did.

Roughly 200 ng DNA, 30,000 or so T cell genomes, went into each sorted-subset replicate PCR. Per the original data handling: Filtering differed because ImmunoSEQ produced junction-only sequences that carried no quality scores. Libraries were prepared by immunoSEQ multiplex PCR; TCRdb keeps only in-frame clonotypes and omits some of them. Clonal size and the V and J genes are those of that table, whereas D and trimming came from the DNA. In the table there are approximately 2.1 million clones, 93% of which are singletons. On this clone itself: The antigen is not known.

V was shortened by 2 bases and J by 4 bases, with 15 bases between the two germline ends. The CDR3 totals 15 residues. Germline values: CDR1 MNHEY, CDR2 SMNVEV (reference sequence). The sequence derives from a man between 18 and 35 years old in good health. Some clones in this sample may be carry-over from other donors' samples. Sequenced sample: naive CD4+ T cells from PBMCs. Subset given: CD45RA+ positively selected. The chain carries TRBV27 and TRBJ2-7; possibly TRBD2 for D (6 bases). This CDR3 reads CASSLGGGPSYEQYF. The CDR3 bases are TGTGCCAGCAGTTTAGGCGGAGGGCCCTCTTACGAGCAGTACTTC.